A single sample gave rise to the 16 T cell receptor beta chains below, sequenced in a study of Tregs in tolerant kidney transplant recipients. Measured with immunoSEQ multiplex PCR; TCRdb has only the in-frame clones, and not every one. Recorded here are about 52,000 clones; the top ten clones represent about 0.83%. The sequenced sample was CD4+ T cells from blood, obtained before the transplant. The source is a human donor who received a combined kidney and bone marrow transplant.

Notes on this clone: The CDR3 end falls 3 residues outside the read, so it is completed with the germline J gene. The chain is built from TRBV6-1 and TRBJ2-5, with TRBD2 matching over 14 bases. There are 15 residues in the CDR3. V was clipped by 3 bases and J by 4 bases; unmatched bases: 1. Germline V gene lookup returns CDR1 MNHNS and CDR2 SASEGT. Incomplete CDR3 DNA: TGTGCCAGCAGTGAGACTAGCGGGGGGGCAGAGACC. It translates to CASSETSGGAET. The whole CDR3 is CASSETSGGAETQYF.

As concerns this clone: Read sequence stops 3 residues before the CDR3 end, and the germline J gene provides the missing end. The chain couples TRBV20-1 to TRBJ1-2; 7 nucleotides agree with TRBD1. J was trimmed by 4 bases and V by 1 base; bases with no gene match: 15. Germline V gene data show CDR1 as DFQATT and CDR2 as SNEGSKA (reference sequence). This CDR3 has 17 amino acids. CDR3 DNA, as far as it was read: TGCAGTGCTAGAGGAGGCGGTCCGAGGGGGCCCCCCTATGGC. Its translation: CSARGGGPRGPPYG. The entire CDR3 protein reads CSARGGGPRGPPYGYTF.

Details on this clone: The read halts 3 residues ahead of the CDR3 end, with the missing end drawn from the germline J gene. J is TRBJ2-3 and V is TRBV6-1; 7 positions agree with TRBD2. CDR1 and CDR2 (germline): MNHNS, SASEGT. The CDR3 extends over 14 amino acids. J gave up 1 base and V 4 bases, and 2 bases lay outside the gene matches. The sequenced part of the CDR3 DNA is TGTGCCAGCAGTGCTAGCGGCGGCACAGATACG. This sequence encodes CASSASGGTDT. The whole CDR3 sequence is CASSASGGTDTQYF.

Concerning this clone itself: The read is 3 residues too short to cover the CDR3 end, so that end is filled in from the germline J gene. The rearrangement links TRBV19 to TRBJ2-7, with 9 bases fitting TRBD2. Looked up from germline, CDR1 is LNHDA and CDR2 is SQIVND (reference sequence). The CDR3 is made up of 14 amino acids. With V trimmed by 5 bases and J by 3 bases, 5 bases remained unmatched. The CDR3 loop reads CASSRLAGVYEQYF. CDR3 bases read: TGTGCCAGTAGTCGTTTAGCGGGGGTCTACGAG.

To note about this clone: The observed sequence ends 3 residues before the CDR3 terminus, with the missing tail filled in from the germline J gene. The chain carries TRBV18 and TRBJ1-3; 9 nucleotides agree with TRBD1. Germline CDR1 and CDR2: KGHSH and LQKENI. The length of the CDR3 is 16 residues. Trimming cost V 0 bases and J 2 bases; bases outside gene matches: 2. The CDR3: CASSPPQGAAGNTIYF. The sequenced part of the CDR3 DNA is TGTGCCAGCTCACCACCACAGGGGGCTGCTGGAAACACC.

Concerning this clone: The read comes to an end 3 residues before the CDR3 does, leaving the germline J gene to fill in the end. This rearrangement joins TRBV7-2 to TRBJ1-6; D ambiguous. V lost 4 bases to trimming and J lost 6 bases, with 13 bases between them. CDR3 size: 15 residues. Germline-derived CDR1 and CDR2 are SGHTA and FQGNSA. The CDR3 sequence is CASSSPTLLNSPLHF. The sequenced CDR3 bases are TGTGCCAGCAGCTCGCCGACACTCCTTAATTCACCC.

The CDR3 bases that were read are TGTGCCTGGAGTAGGGCAGGGATGGATCAGCCC. It codes for CAWSRAGMDQP. The complete CDR3 sequence is CAWSRAGMDQPQHF. The chain joins TRBV30 to TRBJ1-5; a weak D match, TRBD1 (5 bases). From the germline J gene comes the end of the CDR3, since the read stops 3 residues before it. The V and J ends lost 2 bases and 5 bases respectively, with 13 bases between them. Germline loops: CDR1 GTSNPN, CDR2 SVGIG (reference sequence). There are 14 residues in the CDR3.

To note about this clone: The CDR3 end falls 3 residues outside the read, so it is completed with the germline J gene. This chain links TRBV19 with TRBJ2-3; 7 bases fit TRBD2. The CDR3 length is 16 residues. Losses at the gene ends were 6 bases for V and 1 base for J; bases not matched to a gene: 10. Germline lookup yields CDR1 LNHDA and CDR2 SQIVND (reference sequence). This CDR3 is CASRPGGGTGTDTQYF. The sequenced CDR3 bases are TGTGCCAGTAGGCCGGGGGGAGGGACGGGCACAGATACG.

A word on this clone: The sequenced fragment ends 3 residues before the CDR3 boundary, so the rest is inferred from the germline J gene. This chain joins TRBV12-3 or TRBV12-4 and TRBJ1-2; TRBD1 matches 7 bases. The CDR3 has 13 amino acids. The ends lost 6 bases at V and 0 bases at J; junction bases unmatched: 1. The CDR3 sequence: CASRGTANYGYTF. The covered CDR3 bases are TGTGCCAGCAGAGGGACAGCTAACTATGGC.

The sequenced CDR3 bases are TGTGCCAGCAGTCCGGGGGGCAGCTATCAGCCC. As protein: CASSPGGSYQP. The complete CDR3 sequence is CASSPGGSYQPQHF. The chain recombines TRBV11-2 with TRBJ1-5; tentative D call: TRBD1 (6 bases). The read comes to an end 3 residues before the CDR3 does, leaving the germline J gene to fill in the end. The CDR3 length is 14 residues. The germline CDR1 and CDR2 sequences are SGHAT and FQNNGV. Trimming pared 6 bases from V and 5 bases from J, leaving 14 bases between.

A word on this clone: The DNA ends 3 residues before the CDR3 does, and the rest of the CDR3 is filled in from the germline J gene. This chain links TRBV28 with TRBJ1-2, with D possibly being TRBD1 (5 bases). The CDR3 sequence is 11 residues long. Germline CDR1 and CDR2: MDHEN and SYDVKM. Incomplete CDR3 DNA: TGTGCGTCTGGGGCCATCTATGGC. Protein product: CASGAIYG. The whole CDR3 protein is CASGAIYGYTF.

On this clone itself: With the read ending 3 residues before the CDR3 end, the germline J gene is used to fill in that end. The chain couples TRBV30 to TRBJ2-2; 7 bases are shared with TRBD2. The V gene's germline CDR1 is GTSNPN and CDR2 SVGIG (reference sequence). V lost 6 bases, J lost 1 base, and 11 bases stayed unmatched. The CDR3 loop spans 16 amino acids. CDR3 DNA (partial): TGTGCCTGCGAGGTGTGGCGGGAGTGGAACACCGGGGAG. This codes for CACEVWREWNTGE. The whole CDR3 sequence is CACEVWREWNTGELFF.

On this clone itself: The read terminates 3 residues ahead of where the CDR3 ends, so the germline J gene completes it. The J gene is TRBJ1-3, the V gene TRBV7-9, with D perhaps TRBD1 (6 bases). There are 15 residues in the CDR3. Per the germline V gene, CDR1 is SEHNR and CDR2 is FQNEAQ (reference sequence). Between the trimmed V and J ends, which lost 6 bases and 0 bases, there was a span of 12 bases. The chain's CDR3 is CASRSGDNSGNTIYF. The sequenced CDR3 bases are TGTGCCAGCAGATCAGGGGATAACTCTGGAAACACC.

Turning to this clone: The CDR3 end falls 3 residues outside the read, so it is completed with the germline J gene. The chain joins TRBV6-2 or TRBV6-3 to TRBJ2-7; TRBD2 matches 10 bases. J gave up 2 bases and V 4 bases, and 2 bases lay outside the gene matches. Germline assignment: CDR1 MNHEY and CDR2 SVGEGT. This CDR3 comprises 14 residues. The DNA read from the CDR3 is TGTGCCAGCAGTTGGCTAGCGGGAGCCTACGAG. This encodes CASSWLAGAYE. The entire CDR3 protein is CASSWLAGAYEQYF.

Concerning this clone itself: The read ends 3 residues before the CDR3 terminus; that terminus is restored from the germline J gene. The genes are TRBV29-1 and TRBJ2-5, with 8 bases that match TRBD2. The CDR3 spans 13 residues. V trimming: 8 bases; J trimming: 4 bases; junction bases outside the gene matches: 9. Looked up from germline, CDR1 is SQVTM and CDR2 is ANQGSEA. This CDR3 reads CSSAGLAGETQYF. Incomplete CDR3 DNA: TGCAGCTCAGCGGGCCTAGCGGGAGAGACC.

As regards this clone: The read finishes 3 residues shy of the CDR3 end, and the germline J gene is used to complete it. The chain recombines TRBV5-1 with TRBJ2-7; a weak D match, TRBD1 (6 bases). The length of the CDR3 is 17 residues. Germline assignment: CDR1 SGHRS and CDR2 YFSETQ. V lost 6 bases and J lost 0, with 22 bases in between. The CDR3: CASIQGRPPSSSYEQYF. The CDR3 bases that were read are TGCGCCAGCATACAGGGTCGTCCTCCATCGAGCTCCTACGAG.